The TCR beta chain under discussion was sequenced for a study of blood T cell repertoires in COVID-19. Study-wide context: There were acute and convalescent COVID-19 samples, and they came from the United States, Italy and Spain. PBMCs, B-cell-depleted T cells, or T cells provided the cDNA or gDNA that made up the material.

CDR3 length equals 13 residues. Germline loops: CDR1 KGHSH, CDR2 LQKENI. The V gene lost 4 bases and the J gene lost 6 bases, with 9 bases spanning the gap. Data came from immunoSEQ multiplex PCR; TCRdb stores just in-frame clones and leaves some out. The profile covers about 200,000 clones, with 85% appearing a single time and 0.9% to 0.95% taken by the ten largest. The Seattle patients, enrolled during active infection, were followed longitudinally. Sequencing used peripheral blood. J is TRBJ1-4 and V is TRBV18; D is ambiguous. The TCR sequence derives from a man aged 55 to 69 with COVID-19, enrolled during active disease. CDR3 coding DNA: TGTGCCAGCTCACGAGGCCTCGATGAAAAACTGTTTTTT. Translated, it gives CASSRGLDEKLFF.